Listed below are T cell receptor beta chains from one sample, sequenced in a study of blood T cell repertoires in COVID-19. Sequenced by immunoSEQ multiplex PCR; TCRdb stores in-frame clones only, minus some. In the table there are about 160,000 clones, 81% of which are singletons. Sequencing was done on a sample of PBMCs or T cells enriched from blood (not recorded which). The receptors were gathered from a woman aged 40-49 years with acute COVID-19. CDR3s include the opening cysteine and the closing phenylalanine or tryptophan. A D gene is named only where the DNA matches it firmly. The size field is filled for only some rows; it gives once, few, many or a size class.

d_call j_call v_call clone_size cdr3_nt cdr3_aa
TRBD2 TRBJ2-7 TRBV2 . TGTGCCAGCAAAGATACTAGCGAGAGCTCCTACGAGCAGTACTTC CASKDTSESSYEQYF
. TRBJ2-7 TRBV6-5 . TGTGCCAGCGATGAGGGATCGAGCTCCTACGAGCAGTACTTC CASDEGSSSYEQYF
TRBD1 TRBJ1-5 TRBV5-6 . TGTGCCAGCAGCTTCGGGACAGTGGGTCAGCCCCAGCATTTT CASSFGTVGQPQHF
. TRBJ1-2 TRBV7-9 . TGTGCCAGCAGCTATGGTCAGGGGATGAACTATGGCTACACCTTC CASSYGQGMNYGYTF
. TRBJ1-5 TRBV6-6 . TGTGCCAGCAGTGACCGAGGGATGGGGAATCAGCCCCAGCATTTT CASSDRGMGNQPQHF
. TRBJ2-1 TRBV7-7 . TGTGCTAGCAGCCTAGAGTACGGGGGAGGTGAGCAGTTCTTC CASSLEYGGGEQFF
. TRBJ1-3 TRBV5-1 . TGCGCCAGCAGCTTGGATGGGGGCCGAACTGGAAACACCATATATTTT CASSLDGGRTGNTIYF
TRBD1 TRBJ1-5 TRBV3-1/TRBV3-2 . TGTGCCAGCAGCCATACAACAGGGGCCAACAATCAGCCCCAGCATTTT CASSHTTGANNQPQHF
. TRBJ2-2 TRBV19 once TGTGCCAGTAGTGATCGAGCGAACACCGGGGAGCTGTTTTTT CASSDRANTGELFF
TRBD2 TRBJ2-1 TRBV6-4 . TGTGCCAGCAGTGCCGCCGGGACTAGCGGGATCGATGAGCAGTTCTTC CASSAAGTSGIDEQFF
. TRBJ1-4 TRBV5-1 . TGCGCCAGCAGCTTGGACAGTCGAAATGAAAAACTGTTTTTT CASSLDSRNEKLFF
TRBD2 TRBJ2-1 TRBV3-1/TRBV3-2 . TGTGCCAGCAGCAACTCCGGACTAGCGGGATTTTACAATGAGCAGTTCTTC CASSNSGLAGFYNEQFF
. TRBJ2-2 TRBV7-2 . TGTGCCAGCAGACCCTATATCCGACAGGTCTCGAACACCGGGGAGCTGTTTTTT CASRPYIRQVSNTGELFF
. TRBJ1-1 TRBV12-5 . TGTGCTAGTGGTTTGGTAACAGGGCTGGTCACTGAAGCTTTCTTT CASGLVTGLVTEAFF
. TRBJ1-1 TRBV6-1 . TGTGCCAGCAGTTTACAGGGAACTGAAGCTTTCTTT CASSLQGTEAFF
. TRBJ1-4 TRBV2 . TGTGCCAGCATAGGGAGGGAGACAACTAATGAAAAACTGTTTTTT CASIGRETTNEKLFF